The 9 T cell receptor beta chains reported below all come from one sample, sequenced in a study of T-cell memory formation after mild COVID-19. One entry per CDR3 protein, called by TCRdb with MiXCR from the 5' RACE reads. Among 100,000 or so distinct CDR3 sequences, 8.5% to 14% were seen once, and the ten largest hold approximately 39%. The sequenced material came from PBMCs or a T cell subset sorted from them (not recorded which). These receptor sequences come from a man aged 18 to 30 who had mild COVID-19 (a few samples of this study predate the infection). Cell type and time point are not known.

This clonotype was observed a few times. The CDR3 DNA is TGTGCCAGCATTGGCTGGGGGGGGGATACGCAGTATTTT. Its protein product is CASIGWGGDTQYF. This chain joins TRBV7-9 and TRBJ2-3; 7 bases are a match to TRBD2. CDR1 is SEHNR and CDR2 is FQNEAQ in the germline V gene (reference sequence). The CDR3 is 13 residues long. Trimming removed 7 bases from V and 6 bases from J; junction bases left unmatched: 7.

The rearrangement joins TRBV7-2 to TRBJ2-1; D may be TRBD1 or TRBD2 (5 bases each). The CDR3 totals 24 residues. Germline V gene data show CDR1 as SGHTA and CDR2 as FQGNSA. V lost 4 bases and J lost 4, with 41 bases in between. Written as DNA, the CDR3 is TGTGCCAGCAGCTACGGTAGGGGTTCCCTCGGCACGCCGAGGTCTGCGGGCAAGTACAATGAGCAGTTCTTC. Protein sequence: CASSYGRGSLGTPRSAGKYNEQFF.

The chain recombines TRBV15 with TRBJ2-3; D is uncertain. Looked up from germline, CDR1 is LNHNV and CDR2 is YYDKDF (reference sequence). The CDR3 extends over 15 amino acids. V lost 0 bases and J lost 6, with 13 bases in between. The CDR3: CATSRDSNSVDTQYF. CDR3 in DNA: TGTGCCACCAGCAGAGACTCGAATAGTGTGGATACGCAGTATTTT.

This clonotype was picked up a small number of times. The chain combines TRBV7-2 with TRBJ2-3, with D uncertain. Between the trimmed V and J ends, which lost 5 bases and 4 bases, there was a span of 13 bases. The CDR3 runs 14 residues. Germline V gene data show CDR1 as SGHTA and CDR2 as FQGNSA. This CDR3 reads CASSGADGPDTQYF. CDR3 nucleotides: TGTGCCAGCAGCGGAGCCGACGGCCCAGATACGCAGTATTTT. Together with reference TRBV7-2 and TRBJ2-3, the CDR3 gives the full variable domain: GAGVSQSPSNKVTEKGKDVELRCDPISGHTALYWYRQSLGQGLEFLIYFQGNSAPDKSGLPSDRFSAERTGGSVSTLTIQRTQQEDSAVYLCASSGADGPDTQYFGPGTRLTVL.

About this clonotype itself: The CDR3 does not end in the conserved phenylalanine or tryptophan, so this is likely a read error. The chain uses TRBV29-1 and TRBJ2-1; 8 nucleotides agree with TRBD2. Germline lookup yields CDR1 SQVTM and CDR2 ANQGSEA. The junction had 8 bases not matched to a gene; V was cut back by 5 bases and J by 5 bases. This CDR3 comprises 14 residues. The CDR3 spells CSVPGGAPHNEQFI. As DNA, the CDR3 is TGCAGCGTTCCCGGGGGGGCCCCTCACAATGAGCAGTTCATC.

The V gene is TRBV6-4, the J gene TRBJ2-5; 10 nucleotides line up with TRBD2. From germline, CDR1 is MRHNA and CDR2 SNTAGT. J lost 4 bases, V lost 5 bases, and 7 bases had no gene match. The CDR3 loop spans 15 amino acids. This chain's CDR3 is CASSYQAGGRETQYF. CDR3 DNA: TGTGCCAGCAGTTACCAAGCGGGGGGGCGAGAGACCCAGTACTTC.

The V call is TRBV9, the J call TRBJ2-1, with D possibly matching TRBD2 (6 bases). With 4 bases removed from V and 4 bases from J, the gap between germline ends came to 15 bases. Germline-derived CDR1 and CDR2 are SGDLS and YYNGEE. This CDR3 has 15 residues. The CDR3: CASSTRLEMYNEQFF. CDR3 bases: TGTGCCAGCAGCACCCGACTAGAAATGTACAATGAGCAGTTCTTC.

This chain uses TRBV7-2 with TRBJ2-5, with D possibly TRBD1 on 6 matching bases. The CDR3 has 15 amino acids. Trimming pared 2 bases from V and 5 bases from J, leaving 15 bases between. The V gene's germline CDR1 is SGHTA and CDR2 FQGNSA. CDR3 DNA sequence: TGTGCCAGCAGCTTATTTGTAGCAGGGGTTGAGACCCAGTACTTC. Amino acid sequence: CASSLFVAGVETQYF.

The chain has TRBV7-9 and TRBJ2-3; possible D gene TRBD2, 6 bases. V dropped 11 bases and J dropped 4 bases, with 13 bases sitting between them. Germline CDR1 reads SEHNR; CDR2 reads FQNEAQ (reference sequence). The CDR3 totals 12 residues. The CDR3 region is CASWRGSDTQYF. The DNA of the CDR3 is TGTGCCTCTTGGCGGGGATCAGATACGCAGTATTTT.